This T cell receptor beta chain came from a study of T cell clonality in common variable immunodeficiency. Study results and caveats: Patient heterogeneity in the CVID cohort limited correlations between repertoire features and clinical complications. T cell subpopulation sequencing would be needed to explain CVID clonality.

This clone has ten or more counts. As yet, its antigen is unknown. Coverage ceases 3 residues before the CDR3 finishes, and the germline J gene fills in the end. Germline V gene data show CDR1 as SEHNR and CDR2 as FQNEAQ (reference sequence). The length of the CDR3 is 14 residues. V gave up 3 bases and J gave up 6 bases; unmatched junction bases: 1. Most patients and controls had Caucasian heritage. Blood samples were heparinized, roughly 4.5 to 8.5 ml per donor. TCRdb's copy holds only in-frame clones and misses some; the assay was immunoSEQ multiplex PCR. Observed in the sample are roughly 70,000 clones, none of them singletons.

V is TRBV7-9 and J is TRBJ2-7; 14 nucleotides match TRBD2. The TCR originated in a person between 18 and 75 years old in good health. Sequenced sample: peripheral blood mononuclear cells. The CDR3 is CASSLGLAGVEQYF. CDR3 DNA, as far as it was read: TGTGCCAGCAGCTTGGGACTAGCGGGAGTCGAG.